The 15 T cell receptor beta chains presented below share a single source sample, sequenced in a study of human T cells and chemical hapten exposure. Using its own MiXCR run on the RACE reads, TCRdb lists one record per CDR3 protein. The sample shows approximately 74,000 distinct CDR3 sequences, 30% to 35% of them seen only once. Indicated time point: patch test 1, 2 weeks after DPC sensitization. Treatment in this sample: therapeutic diphenylcyclopropenone sensitization with weekly scalp DPC. The specimen was whole blood, collected in connection with sensitization to the hapten diphenylcyclopropenone (DPC). These receptors were obtained from a middle-aged man with alopecia areata. Some clones in this sample may be carry-over from other donors' samples.

This clonotype was seen a few times. The V call is TRBV14, the J call TRBJ2-1; 16 bases align to TRBD2. The V and J ends lost 0 bases and 7 bases, in that order; junction bases with no gene match: 12. Germline V gene lookup returns CDR1 SGHDN and CDR2 FVKESK. There are 20 residues in the CDR3. The DNA of the CDR3 is TGTGCCAGCAGCCAAGATAGCGCCCGGTGGGGACTAGCGGGAGGGAATGAGCAGTTCTTC. Translated, it gives CASSQDSARWGLAGGNEQFF.

The genes are TRBV20-1 and TRBJ2-3; D remains ambiguous. The CDR3 extends over 14 amino acids. Germline assignment: CDR1 DFQATT and CDR2 SNEGSKA (reference sequence). V lost 3 bases and J lost 0, with 10 bases in between. CDR3 amino acids: CSASGRGSTDTQYF. CDR3 coding DNA: TGCAGTGCTAGTGGCCGCGGAAGCACAGATACGCAGTATTTT.

The genes are TRBV15 and TRBJ1-5; D ambiguous. The CDR3 is made up of 15 amino acids. Trimming took off 4 bases at V and 0 bases at J, with 10 bases between the two ends. Germline V CDR1 and CDR2: LNHNV, YYDKDF (reference sequence). The CDR3 nucleotides are TGTGCCACCAGCAAAAGCACGACTAGCAATCAGCCCCAGCATTTT. Protein: CATSKSTTSNQPQHF.

The rearrangement links TRBV6-1 to TRBJ2-3, with D possibly matching TRBD2 (7 bases). CDR1 is MNHNS and CDR2 is SASEGT in the germline V gene. With 2 bases removed from V and 2 bases from J, the gap between germline ends came to 14 bases. The CDR3 runs 16 residues. CDR3 residues: CASSERQGRVTDTQYF. The CDR3 DNA follows: TGTGCCAGCAGTGAAAGGCAGGGGAGGGTCACAGATACGCAGTATTTT.

The chain carries TRBV6-5 and TRBJ1-1; no firm D call. The CDR3 is 16 residues long. Germline V lookup: CDR1 MNHEY, CDR2 SVGAGI. Trimming took off 2 bases at V and 0 bases at J, with 13 bases between the two ends. The CDR3 is CASSYGSSSMNTEAFF. In nucleotides, the CDR3 is TGTGCCAGCAGTTACGGCAGCTCTTCAATGAACACTGAAGCTTTCTTT.

Only a few counts were recorded for this clonotype. The chain carries TRBV5-1 and TRBJ2-1, with 8 bases matching TRBD1. CDR1 is SGHRS, CDR2 YFSETQ, per germline. Trimming removed 7 bases from V and 7 bases from J; junction bases left unmatched: 13. The CDR3 has 15 amino acids. The CDR3 here is CASRISGQGHNEQFF. The CDR3 nucleotides are TGCGCCAGCCGGATTTCCGGACAGGGACATAATGAGCAGTTCTTC.

This clonotype was observed a few times. The chain joins TRBV10-3 to TRBJ2-3; D is undetermined. From germline, CDR1 is ENHRY and CDR2 SYGVKD. CDR3 length: 12 residues. Trimming shortened V by 3 bases and J by 3 bases, and 4 bases separated the two germline ends. CDR3 region: CAISDGTDTQYF. The CDR3 bases are TGTGCCATCAGTGACGGGACAGATACGCAGTATTTT.

In this sample, this clonotype turned up a few times. The chain joins TRBV28 to TRBJ2-1; D is perhaps TRBD2 (6 bases). V lost 6 bases, J lost 6 bases, and 18 bases lay in between. Germline lookup yields CDR1 MDHEN and CDR2 SYDVKM. CDR3 length: 15 residues. CDR3 in amino acids: CASRPPGLASNEQFF. Here the CDR3 DNA reads TGTGCCAGCAGGCCCCCGGGACTTGCTAGCAATGAGCAGTTCTTC.

This clonotype was found a few times. The rearrangement joins TRBV7-8 to TRBJ2-7; D gene unclear. V was clipped by 5 bases and J by 6 bases, with 11 bases between them. Germline V gene lookup returns CDR1 SGHVS and CDR2 FQNEAQ. CDR3 length equals 12 residues. CDR3 amino acids: CASSPYPGEQYF. The CDR3, as DNA: TGTGCCAGCAGCCCCTACCCCGGCGAGCAGTACTTC.

V usage is TRBV12-3 or TRBV12-4 and J usage is TRBJ1-4, with D perhaps TRBD1 (5 bases). The CDR3 has 14 amino acids. The V end was cut by 5 bases, the J end by 6 bases, with 13 bases between. The CDR3 region is CASSEGRWDEKLFF. The CDR3 region has the DNA TGTGCCAGCAGTGAGGGGCGCTGGGATGAAAAACTGTTTTTT.

This clonotype was detected only a few times. The chain joins TRBV28 to TRBJ2-1; 10 bases agree with TRBD2. J gave up 3 bases and V 5 bases, and 16 bases lay outside the gene matches. There are 19 residues in the CDR3. Per the germline V gene, CDR1 is MDHEN and CDR2 is SYDVKM. The CDR3 sequence: CASSTGLAGEPGVYNEQFF. As DNA, the CDR3 is TGTGCCAGCAGTACCGGCCTAGCGGGAGAACCGGGGGTCTACAATGAGCAGTTCTTC.

This clonotype has a single count. J is TRBJ1-1 and V is TRBV7-9; D unresolved. In germline, CDR1 is SEHNR, CDR2 FQNEAQ (reference sequence). This CDR3 region has 13 residues. V was pared by 3 bases and J by 5 bases, with 10 bases between. The CDR3 DNA is TGTGCCAGCAGCTTTGAGTTAGGGACTGAAGCTTTCTTT. This codes for CASSFELGTEAFF.

The genes are TRBV2 and TRBJ2-1, with 7 bases identical to TRBD2. The trim removed 8 bases at V and 9 bases at J, leaving 10 bases unmatched. This CDR3 comprises 13 residues. CDR1 and CDR2 from the germline V gene are SNHLY and FYNNEI. The CDR3 region has the DNA TGTGCCAGCGGGGGGGTCGGACAACCTGAGCAGTTCTTC. It specifies CASGGVGQPEQFF.

This clonotype was recorded at least ten times. The rearrangement uses TRBV5-1 and TRBJ1-1, with D hard to call. This CDR3 is built from 14 residues. Germline V gene sequence: CDR1 SGHRS, CDR2 YFSETQ. Trimming cost V 2 bases and J 4 bases, with 12 bases left between them. The CDR3 is CASSLWAASTEAFF. For the CDR3, the DNA is TGCGCCAGCAGCTTATGGGCAGCCAGCACTGAAGCTTTCTTT.

The rearrangement links TRBV21-1 to TRBJ1-1. TRBV21-1 is a pseudogene segment. The CDR3 has 18 amino acids. CDR3 in DNA: TGTGCCAGCAGCATACCCCAGCGGGACTTAGGACTCCCTCTTTTGGCTTTCTTT. It specifies CASSIPQRDLGLPLLAFF.